Shown below are 5 T cell receptor beta chains from a single sample sequenced in a study of CD8+ T cells in alopecia areata. In each case, RNA was isolated and then reverse transcribed into cDNA as the sequencing template. The protocol was immunoSEQ multiplex PCR, while the TCRdb copy is restricted to in-frame clones and leaves out a portion. The table has about 150,000 clones, roughly 50% seen once. Sequenced material: CD4+ T cells sorted from blood. Source of these receptors: a human donor in good health.

This clone was seen only a few times. This CDR3 is also generated by other DNA sequences in the sample. The rearrangement uses TRBV29-1 and TRBJ1-5; D remains unclear. The CDR3 is 12 amino acids. Trimming stripped 4 bases from V and 0 bases from J, with 4 bases between. Germline V lookup: CDR1 SQVTM, CDR2 ANQGSEA. The CDR3 DNA follows: TGCAGCGTTGGAGATAGCAATCAGCCCCAGCATTTT. Protein product: CSVGDSNQPQHF. Full variable domain (remainder filled in from reference TRBV29-1 and TRBJ1-5): SAVISQKPSRDICQRGTSLTIQCQVDSQVTMMFWYRQQPGQSLTLIATANQGSEATYESGFVIDKFPISRPNLTFSTLTVSNMSPEDSSIYLCSVGDSNQPQHFGDGTRLSIL.

CDR3 DNA: TGTGCCTGGAGTGTAAGCCAGAATGAGCAGTTCTTC. Translated: CAWSVSQNEQFF. This chain uses TRBV30 with TRBJ2-1, with D uncertain. Germline V gene lookup returns CDR1 GTSNPN and CDR2 SVGIG (reference sequence). Between the trimmed V and J ends, which lost 0 bases and 7 bases, there was a span of 7 bases. The CDR3 extends over 12 amino acids.

This clone was seen a handful of times. J is TRBJ2-2 and V is TRBV5-4; 10 bases align to TRBD2. V was clipped by 4 bases and J by 1 base; unmatched bases: 13. The CDR3 consists of 19 residues. Germline loops: CDR1 SGHNT, CDR2 YYREEE (reference sequence). CDR3 protein: CASSQGEASGSLNTGELFF. In DNA form, the CDR3 reads TGTGCCAGCAGCCAAGGGGAGGCTAGCGGGAGTCTGAACACCGGGGAGCTGTTTTTT. The full variable domain, rest sourced from reference TRBV5-4 and TRBJ2-2, is ETGVTQSPTHLIKTRGQQVTLRCSSQSGHNTVSWYQQALGQGPQFIFQYYREEENGRGNFPPRFSGLQFPNYSSELNVNALELDDSALYLCASSQGEASGSLNTGELFFGEGSRLTVL.

The chain carries TRBV5-1 and TRBJ1-1; D remains unclear. Trimming removed 4 bases at V and 6 bases at J, with 10 bases between. Germline loops: CDR1 SGHRS, CDR2 YFSETQ. The CDR3 is made up of 12 amino acids. The DNA of the CDR3 is TGCGCCAGCAGCCACCGGGAGTCTGAAGCTTTCTTT. Its translation is CASSHRESEAFF.

This chain connects TRBV29-1 to TRBJ2-2, with D uncertain. The CDR3 is made up of 13 amino acids. Deletions cut 0 bases from V and 3 bases from J, with 5 bases between. CDR1 and CDR2 from the germline V gene are SQVTM and ANQGSEA. The CDR3 DNA reads as TGCAGCGTTGAAGACCAATACACCGGGGAGCTGTTTTTT. It yields the protein CSVEDQYTGELFF.